A single sample gave rise to the 17 T cell receptor beta chains below, sequenced in a study of T cell responses to AZD1222 COVID-19 vaccine. Profiling relied on immunoSEQ multiplex PCR, and the TCRdb table lists in-frame clones only, not all of them. The data show 54,000 or so clones, about 90% seen once. The material was peripheral blood, obtained on day 0 of AZD1222 vaccination. The receptors stem from an adult in good health.

The V and J genes are TRBV5-1 and TRBJ2-3, with 11 bases fitting TRBD2. The length of the CDR3 is 17 residues. The V segment lost 6 bases and the J segment 5 bases; nucleotides outside the gene matches: 14. Germline V gene data show CDR1 as SGHRS and CDR2 as YFSETQ. This CDR3 is CASMTGSGRALGDTQYF. The CDR3 DNA reads as TGCGCCAGCATGACGGGTAGCGGGAGGGCCTTGGGAGATACGCAGTATTTT.

The chain links TRBV7-2 to TRBJ2-2, with unresolved D. Trimming pared 10 bases from V and 1 base from J, leaving 10 bases between. Germline loops: CDR1 SGHTA, CDR2 FQGNSA. The CDR3 runs 13 residues. CDR3 protein: CATPGQNTGELFF. CDR3 nucleotides: TGTGCCACCCCCGGGCAGAACACCGGGGAGCTGTTTTTT.

V usage is TRBV6-5 and J usage is TRBJ2-7, with 7 bases aligning to TRBD1. Trimming removed 7 bases from V and 0 bases from J; junction bases left unmatched: 9. The CDR3 sequence is 15 residues long. Germline V lookup: CDR1 MNHEY, CDR2 SVGAGI. The CDR3 DNA reads TGTGCCAGCACCCTCTCTCGGGACAGCTCCTACGAGCAGTACTTC. Translating it yields CASTLSRDSSYEQYF.

The J gene is TRBJ1-2, the V gene TRBV29-1, with D uncertain. The CDR3 runs 13 residues. V was clipped by 3 bases and J by 7 bases, with 15 bases between them. Per the germline V gene, CDR1 is SQVTM and CDR2 is ANQGSEA. CDR3 residues: CSVDTPSWGGYTF. For the CDR3, the DNA is TGCAGCGTTGACACACCCAGTTGGGGTGGCTACACCTTC.

The genes are TRBV7-2 and TRBJ2-7, with a weak D call TRBD2 (6 bases). CDR1 and CDR2 (germline): SGHTA, FQGNSA. The CDR3 has 15 amino acids. The V and J ends lost 5 bases and 2 bases respectively, with 16 bases between them. The CDR3 sequence is CASSERALSTYEQYF. CDR3 DNA sequence: TGTGCCAGCAGCGAGCGGGCCCTAAGCACCTACGAGCAGTACTTC.

The genes are TRBV5-4 and TRBJ2-6; D ambiguous. The V end was cut by 0 bases, the J end by 0 bases, with 19 bases between. CDR3 size: 20 residues. Germline V lookup: CDR1 SGHNT, CDR2 YYREEE (reference sequence). The CDR3 sequence: CASSLETPQSWVSGANVLTF. The DNA of the CDR3 is TGTGCCAGCAGCTTGGAAACCCCCCAAAGCTGGGTCTCTGGGGCCAACGTCCTGACTTTC.

V usage is TRBV15 and J usage is TRBJ2-3; no definite D call. From germline, CDR1 is LNHNV and CDR2 YYDKDF (reference sequence). V was cut by 0 bases and J by 3 bases, with 4 bases left in between. The CDR3 runs 13 residues. CDR3 sequence (DNA): TGTGCCACCAGCAGAGATCGAACAGATACGCAGTATTTT. It is translated as CATSRDRTDTQYF.

CDR3 region: CASSLGQGLRGYTF. The CDR3 DNA is TGTGCCAGCAGCTTGGGACAGGGGCTGAGGGGCTACACCTTC. The chain links TRBV7-9 to TRBJ1-2, with 10 positions matching TRBD1. Germline assignment: CDR1 SEHNR and CDR2 FQNEAQ (reference sequence). The CDR3 extends over 14 amino acids. Germline trimming cut 3 bases from V and 8 bases from J; bases unmatched to any gene: 6.

The V and J genes are TRBV6-1 and TRBJ2-6; possibly TRBD1 or TRBD2 for D (5 bases each). This CDR3 contains 16 residues. V gave up 1 base and J gave up 2 bases, with 9 bases separating them. Germline V gene data show CDR1 as MNHNS and CDR2 as SASEGT. CDR3 in amino acids: CASSEGGVAGANVLTF. The CDR3 region has the DNA TGTGCCAGCAGTGAAGGAGGGGTTGCTGGGGCCAACGTCCTGACTTTC.

The V call is TRBV6-5, the J call TRBJ1-3; D unclear. The germline gives CDR1 MNHEY, CDR2 SVGAGI. V was pared by 8 bases and J by 0 bases, with 14 bases between. The CDR3 has 15 residues. Here the CDR3 reads CASRLDLLSGNTIYF. The CDR3 DNA reads as TGTGCCAGCCGACTCGACCTCCTCTCTGGAAACACCATATATTTT.

The rearrangement joins TRBV6-2 or TRBV6-3 to TRBJ1-4; D is unresolved. The CDR3 has 17 amino acids. Germline-derived CDR1 and CDR2 are MNHEY and SVGEGT. V was shortened by 2 bases and J by 4 bases, with 17 bases between the two germline ends. The CDR3 here is CASSYAVSLRGNEKLFF. The CDR3 nucleotides are TGTGCCAGCAGTTACGCCGTCTCACTCCGGGGTAATGAAAAACTGTTTTTT.

V usage is TRBV6-5 and J usage is TRBJ2-7; no clear D. Germline CDR1 MNHEY, CDR2 SVGAGI. V was pared by 6 bases and J by 3 bases, with 15 bases between. The CDR3 is made up of 14 amino acids. DNA of the CDR3: TGTGCCAGCAGGGAGACATACTTTGACTACGAGCAGTACTTC. Its protein is CASRETYFDYEQYF.

The rearrangement links TRBV6-2 or TRBV6-3 to TRBJ1-5; 7 bases are a match to TRBD1. The CDR3 is made up of 17 amino acids. Germline trimming cut 3 bases from V and 1 base from J; bases unmatched to any gene: 9. Per the germline V gene, CDR1 is MNHEY and CDR2 is SVGEGT. The CDR3 here is CASSYTTGAGSNQPQHF. The DNA for the CDR3 is TGTGCCAGCAGTTATACCACAGGGGCGGGGAGCAATCAGCCCCAGCATTTT.

The chain employs TRBV4-1 and TRBJ2-6; 8 bases agree with TRBD2. J lost 1 base, V lost 4 bases, and 12 bases had no gene match. Germline assignment: CDR1 MGHRA and CDR2 YSYEKL. This CDR3 is built from 19 residues. The CDR3 region is CASSPRSVAGLSGANVLTF. The CDR3 nucleotides are TGCGCCAGCAGCCCGAGGTCGGTAGCGGGACTGTCTGGGGCCAACGTCCTGACTTTC.

This chain uses TRBV20-1 with TRBJ2-7; D ambiguous. The CDR3 is made up of 10 amino acids. Germline V CDR1 and CDR2: DFQATT, SNEGSKA (reference sequence). The V gene lost 3 bases and the J gene lost 7 bases, with 7 bases spanning the gap. CDR3: CSASRWEQYF. Written as DNA, the CDR3 is TGCAGTGCTAGTCGTTGGGAGCAGTACTTC.

This chain links TRBV7-3 with TRBJ2-3; 8 bases line up with TRBD2. Germline CDR1 is SGHTA and CDR2 is FQGTGA. Losses at the gene ends were 2 bases for V and 4 bases for J; bases not matched to a gene: 2. The CDR3 loop spans 14 amino acids. CDR3 amino acids: CASSLLAGSDTQYF. The CDR3 coding sequence is TGTGCCAGCAGCTTATTAGCGGGATCAGATACGCAGTATTTT.

This clone was seen once. The chain couples TRBV19 to TRBJ1-3; the D is unclear. Germline V gene lookup returns CDR1 LNHDA and CDR2 SQIVND (reference sequence). The V end was cut by 9 bases, the J end by 0 bases, with 12 bases between. The CDR3 is made up of 14 amino acids. CDR3 protein: CASKYQSSGNTIYF. For the CDR3, the DNA is TGTGCCAGCAAATACCAGAGCTCTGGAAACACCATATATTTT.